This T cell receptor beta chain is drawn from a study of CD8 T cells in Susac syndrome. It was with random hexamers that 0.5 to 1 ug RNA was reverse transcribed. The CDR3 of TCR beta was amplified by immunoSEQ multiplex PCR across 54 Vbeta and 13 Jbeta. One entry per CDR3 protein, called by TCRdb with MiXCR from the immunoSEQ multiplex PCR reads. The table lists under 200,000 distinct CDR3 sequences, 90% to 95% of them singletons. Sequencing of TCR beta covered CD8+ and CD4+ T cells obtained from blood. Points on this clonotype: Its antigen remains unknown.

Study-level results: As acknowledged by the study, its TCR sequencing and HLA analysis included a relatively small number of individuals.

The V and J ends lost 0 bases and 3 bases respectively, with 9 bases between them. Per germline, CDR1 SGHRS and CDR2 YFSETQ. The CDR3 extends over 14 amino acids. The chain is built from TRBV5-1 and TRBJ2-5; no definite D call. The TCR sequence derives from a human donor in good health. Sequenced sample: CD4+ T cells from PBMCs. CDR3 amino acids: CASSLGGLEETQYF. In nucleotides, the CDR3 is TGCGCCAGCAGCTTGGGGGGATTGGAAGAGACCCAGTACTTC.